This is a list of T cell receptor beta chains from one sample in a study of spatial heterogeneity in lung cancer. TCRdb re-called the 5' RACE reads through MiXCR, storing one row per CDR3 protein. The sample has 15,000 to 20,000 distinct CDR3 sequences, around a fifth seen once. Sequencing was performed on PBMCs, taken at surgery. The receptor set was obtained from a female donor with early-stage non-small cell lung cancer. CDR3s include the opening cysteine and the closing phenylalanine or tryptophan. The order of the fields is J gene, D gene, V gene, clone size, CDR3 DNA, CDR3 protein. D genes are given only for firm matches. Not every row has a clone size; where given, it reads once, few, many or a size class.

TRBJ1-6 | TRBD1 | TRBV2 | few | TGTGCCGGACTCCAGGACAGGGGAAGTTCACCCCTCCACTTT | CAGLQDRGSSPLHF
TRBJ1-2 | . | TRBV28 | . | TGTGCCAGCAGTTTAAGATCGGGGGTGACCACCTATGGCTACACCTTC | CASSLRSGVTTYGYTF
TRBJ1-1 | . | TRBV9 | medium-sized | TGTGCCAGCGGTCGAGGCGCTGAAGCTTTCTTT | CASGRGAEAFF
TRBJ2-1 | . | TRBV12-3/TRBV12-4 | many | TGTGCCAGCAGTCCCAAGGACTCCCTCAGCTCCTACAATGAGCAGTTCTTC | CASSPKDSLSSYNEQFF
TRBJ1-2 | TRBD1 | TRBV29-1 | medium-sized | TGCAGCGTTGGGACAGGACATGGCTACACCTTC | CSVGTGHGYTF
TRBJ1-1 | . | TRBV12-3/TRBV12-4 | medium-sized | TGTGCCAGCAGTTTAGGGCCGGGGGTGAGGGGCACTGAAGCTTTCTTT | CASSLGPGVRGTEAFF
TRBJ2-7 | . | TRBV3-1 | medium-sized | TGTGCCAGCAGCCCCACAGGGCTGCCCTACGAGCAGTACTTC | CASSPTGLPYEQYF
TRBJ1-5 | . | TRBV2 | . | TGTGCCAGCAGTGAAGTCTATTCCGGGTCATGGCATTTT | CASSEVYSGSWHF
TRBJ2-2 | . | TRBV6-2/TRBV6-3 | . | TGTGCCAGCAGTTACGACGGGAGCCGCACCGGGGAGCTGTTTTTT | CASSYDGSRTGELFF
TRBJ1-5 | . | TRBV28 | many | TGTGCCAGCAGTTTAGACAGGACGAATCAGCCCCAGCATTTT | CASSLDRTNQPQHF
TRBJ2-1 | TRBD2 | TRBV7-9 | . | TGTGCCAGCAGCCTTAGCGGGAGATCCTACAATGAGCAGTTCTTC | CASSLSGRSYNEQFF
TRBJ2-2 | . | TRBV6-2/TRBV6-3 | . | TGTGCCAGCCGGGAGGGACAGGGCCGCACCGGGGAGCTGTTTTTT | CASREGQGRTGELFF
TRBJ2-4 | TRBD1 | TRBV11-2 | many | TGTGCCAGCAGCTTAGTGGGACAGGGTAACATTCAGTACTTC | CASSLVGQGNIQYF
TRBJ2-5 | TRBD1 | TRBV23-1 | . | TGCGCCAGCAGTCGAATCGAACAGGGGGCTTGGGAGACCCAGTACTTC | CASSRIEQGAWETQYF
TRBJ2-1 | . | TRBV7-2 | many | TGTGCCAGCAGCTTCTCAAACTCCTACAATGAGCAGTTCTTC | CASSFSNSYNEQFF
TRBJ2-1 | TRBD2 | TRBV27 | few | TGTGCCAGCAGCCCCCAGCCCGGGACTAGCGAATCGGGCAATGAGCAGTTCTTC | CASSPQPGTSESGNEQFF
TRBJ1-2 | . | TRBV7-2 | medium-sized | TGTGCCAGCAGCTTAGCCCTCCGGGGTGGCTACACCTTC | CASSLALRGGYTF
TRBJ2-7 | TRBD2 | TRBV27 | many | TGTGCCAGCACCCCCACCGGGAGGGCCGGCGAGCAGTACTTC | CASTPTGRAGEQYF
TRBJ1-1 | TRBD1 | TRBV12-3/TRBV12-4 | . | TGTGCCAGCAGCCCGGTACAGGGGCCAGACCAAGAAGCTTTCTTT | CASSPVQGPDQEAFF
TRBJ1-2 | . | TRBV10-2 | medium-sized | TGCGCCAGCAGTGGATCGGGGGGGGTGATTGGCTACACCTTC | CASSGSGGVIGYTF
TRBJ2-3 | . | TRBV4-1 | . | TGCGCCAGCAGCCAAGAACCCTCCACAGATACGCAGTATTTT | CASSQEPSTDTQYF
TRBJ2-3 | . | TRBV10-3 | many | TGTGCCATCAGTGATCGAGGGGCGGTGGCAGATACGCAGTATTTT | CAISDRGAVADTQYF
TRBJ1-1 | . | TRBV10-1 | many | TGCGCCAGCAGTTGGACGGTGAACACTGAAGCTTTCTTT | CASSWTVNTEAFF
TRBJ2-3 | TRBD2 | TRBV14 | many | TGTGCCAGCAGCCAAGATCAGGGACTACGCACAGATACGCAGTATTTT | CASSQDQGLRTDTQYF
TRBJ2-1 | . | TRBV19 | many | TGTGCCAGTAGTATAGTAAGTCCGGCGGGCGGAGCCGATGAGCAGTTCTTC | CASSIVSPAGGADEQFF
TRBJ2-1 | TRBD2 | TRBV5-1 | many | TGCGCCAGCAGCTTAGGCGGGAGCCCCCACAATGAGCAGTTCTTC | CASSLGGSPHNEQFF
TRBJ2-4 | TRBD1 | TRBV20-1 | many | TGCAGTGCTAGAGATCCAGGGGGAACAAACATTCAGTACTTC | CSARDPGGTNIQYF